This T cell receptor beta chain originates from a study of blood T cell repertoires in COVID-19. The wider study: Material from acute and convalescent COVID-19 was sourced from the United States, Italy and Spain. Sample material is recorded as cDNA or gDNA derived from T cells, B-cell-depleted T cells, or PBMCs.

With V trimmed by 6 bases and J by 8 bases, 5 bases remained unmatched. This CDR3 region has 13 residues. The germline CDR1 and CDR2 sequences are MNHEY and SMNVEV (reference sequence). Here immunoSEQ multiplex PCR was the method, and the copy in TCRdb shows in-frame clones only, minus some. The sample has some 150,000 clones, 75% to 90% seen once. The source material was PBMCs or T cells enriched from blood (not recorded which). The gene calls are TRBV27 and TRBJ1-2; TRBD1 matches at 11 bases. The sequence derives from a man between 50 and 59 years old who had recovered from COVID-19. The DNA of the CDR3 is TGTGCCAGCAGCATAGGGACAGGGGGAGGCTACACCTTC. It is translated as CASSIGTGGGYTF.